Shown below are 27 T cell receptor beta chains from a single sample sequenced in a study of beta chain features in type 1 diabetes. Overall study results and limits: Shorter TCRB CDR3s, moderately but significantly so, were found in Type 1 diabetes patients in all four CD4+ subsets.

Of the isolated RNA, all was reverse transcribed, and so the sequenced material was expressed TCRB transcripts. The method was immunoSEQ multiplex PCR; TCRdb's version includes in-frame clones alone and lacks a portion of them. The table includes under 850,000 clones, 10% to 15% detected once. No cognate antigen is known for these TCRs. The sample was naive CD4+ T cells from blood. The source is a young man with type 1 diabetes.

This clone was detected a few times. The V and J genes are TRBV10-3 and TRBJ2-7, with D tentatively TRBD2 (6 bases). Looked up from germline, CDR1 is ENHRY and CDR2 is SYGVKD. Trimming left V 0 bases short and J 2 bases short, with 11 bases between. The CDR3 length is 15 residues. The CDR3 region is CAISESGGPAYEQYF. DNA for the CDR3: TGTGCCATCAGTGAGTCTGGAGGGCCCGCCTACGAGCAGTACTTC.

V is TRBV6-1 and J is TRBJ1-2, with 9 bases aligning to TRBD1. From germline, CDR1 is MNHNS and CDR2 SASEGT. This CDR3 has 18 amino acids. After removal of 3 bases from V and 4 bases from J, the junction contained 15 bases not matched to a gene. The CDR3 region is CASSDAGTGNTLGYGYTF. CDR3 DNA: TGTGCCAGCAGTGACGCCGGGACAGGGAATACCCTCGGCTATGGCTACACCTTC.

The V and J genes are TRBV9 and TRBJ2-7, with 8 positions matching TRBD1. Germline trimming cut 4 bases from V and 2 bases from J; bases unmatched to any gene: 8. Germline V lookup: CDR1 SGDLS, CDR2 YYNGEE. CDR3 length: 15 residues. The chain's CDR3 is CASSPRTGQTYEQYF. The CDR3 DNA reads TGTGCCAGCAGCCCCCGGACAGGGCAGACCTACGAGCAGTACTTC.

The chain carries TRBV18 and TRBJ1-2, with D perhaps matching TRBD1 (5 bases). There are 15 residues in the CDR3. Trimming shortened V by 6 bases and J by 5 bases, and 19 bases separated the two germline ends. The V gene's germline CDR1 is KGHSH and CDR2 LQKENI. CDR3 in DNA: TGTGCCAGCTCCCCAGGGAACACGGAGGGGTATGGCTACACCTTC. This translates into CASSPGNTEGYGYTF.

This clone was counted between two and nine times. V usage is TRBV7-9 and J usage is TRBJ2-2; 9 positions agree with TRBD1. The CDR3 consists of 15 residues. The germline V gene has CDR1 SEHNR and CDR2 FQNEAQ (reference sequence). J gave up 6 bases and V 5 bases, and 7 bases lay outside the gene matches. The CDR3 here is CASSIGTGLPGELFF. The CDR3 DNA reads TGTGCCAGCAGCATCGGGACAGGGTTACCCGGGGAGCTGTTTTTT.

This clone was seen more than once but under ten times. This chain's CDR3 is CASSSLDDSTNEKLFF. CDR3 nucleotides: TGTGCCAGCAGTTCCCTGGACGACTCAACTAATGAAAAACTGTTTTTT. The chain carries TRBV25-1 and TRBJ1-4; D remains unclear. From germline, CDR1 is MGHDK and CDR2 SYGVNS. Trimming took 5 bases from V and 0 from J, leaving 13 bases between them. CDR3 length: 16 amino acids.

In DNA form, the CDR3 reads TGTGCCAGCAGTCAGGACAGACCTTTGGATACGCAGTATTTT. Its protein product is CASSQDRPLDTQYF. The chain couples TRBV6-5 to TRBJ2-3; D possibly corresponds to TRBD1 (6 bases). CDR3 size: 14 residues. Trimming took off 5 bases at V and 6 bases at J, with 15 bases between the two ends. Germline V lookup: CDR1 MNHEY, CDR2 SVGAGI.

The chain is built from TRBV7-9 and TRBJ1-3; possibly TRBD1 for D (6 bases). CDR3 length: 15 amino acids. The V gene lost 4 bases and the J gene lost 0 bases, with 10 bases spanning the gap. Germline loops: CDR1 SEHNR, CDR2 FQNEAQ (reference sequence). This CDR3 is CASSYTGTSGNTIYF. CDR3 nucleotide sequence: TGTGCCAGCAGCTACACAGGGACCTCTGGAAACACCATATATTTT. Combining the CDR3 with reference TRBV7-9 and TRBJ1-3 gives the whole variable domain DTGVSQNPRHKITKRGQNVTFRCDPISEHNRLYWYRQTLGQGPEFLTYFQNEAQLEKSRLLSDRFSAERPKGSFSTLEIQRTEQGDSAMYLCASSYTGTSGNTIYFGEGSWLTVV.

This chain joins TRBV30 and TRBJ2-6; the D call may be TRBD1 or TRBD2 (5 bases each). CDR3 length: 17 amino acids. The ends were cut back, 3 bases at V and 0 bases at J, with 15 bases in the middle. The germline gives CDR1 GTSNPN, CDR2 SVGIG (reference sequence). CDR3 nucleotide sequence: TGTGCCTGGAGCCGGGGCAGGGCTAGCTCTGGGGCCAACGTCCTGACTTTC. This translates into CAWSRGRASSGANVLTF.

V gene TRBV19 combines with J gene TRBJ2-5, with 7 bases fitting TRBD1. This CDR3 contains 14 residues. Trimming took 3 bases from V and 2 from J; bases not matched to a gene: 3. Germline V gene sequence: CDR1 LNHDA, CDR2 SQIVND (reference sequence). CDR3 protein: CASSIDRAQETQYF. In DNA, the CDR3 is TGTGCCAGTAGTATTGACAGGGCTCAAGAGACCCAGTACTTC.

The J gene is TRBJ2-2, the V gene TRBV28; no clear D gene. Germline V CDR1 and CDR2: MDHEN, SYDVKM. V lost 3 bases to trimming and J lost 0 bases, with 8 bases between them. The CDR3 length is 15 residues. The CDR3 bases are TGTGCCAGCAGTTTGGATATTTCGAACACCGGGGAGCTGTTTTTT. Translating gives CASSLDISNTGELFF. The whole variable domain, remainder taken from reference TRBV28 and TRBJ2-2, is DVKVTQSSRYLVKRTGEKVFLECVQDMDHENMFWYRQDPGLGLRLIYFSYDVKMKEKGDIPEGYSVSREKKERFSLILESASTNQTSMYLCASSLDISNTGELFFGEGSRLTVL.

This chain connects TRBV19 to TRBJ1-3; D ambiguous. V shed 6 bases and J shed 3 bases, with 12 bases lying between them. The CDR3 runs 14 residues. Germline CDR1 LNHDA, CDR2 SQIVND (reference sequence). CDR3 amino acids: CASSSRRVGNTIYF. DNA of the CDR3: TGTGCCAGTAGCTCCCGGAGGGTTGGAAACACCATATATTTT.

The rearrangement uses TRBV11-2 and TRBJ2-5; the D gene could be TRBD1 or TRBD2 (6 bases each). With 3 bases removed from V and 4 bases from J, the gap between germline ends came to 12 bases. The CDR3 runs to 14 residues. Germline V gene lookup returns CDR1 SGHAT and CDR2 FQNNGV. CDR3: CASSFGGHGETQYF. CDR3 coding DNA: TGTGCCAGCAGCTTTGGGGGGCATGGAGAGACCCAGTACTTC.

The chain employs TRBV4-1 and TRBJ1-5; 7 positions match TRBD1. Trimming cost V 0 bases and J 5 bases; bases outside gene matches: 4. This CDR3 has 15 residues. CDR1 and CDR2 from the germline V gene are MGHRA and YSYEKL. The CDR3 nucleotides are TGCGCCAGCAGCCAAGAGGTCACAGGGGATCAGCCCCAGCATTTT. This encodes CASSQEVTGDQPQHF.

The V gene is TRBV10-1, the J gene TRBJ1-5; D remains ambiguous. This CDR3 is built from 13 residues. Germline lookup yields CDR1 WNHNN and CDR2 SYGVQD (reference sequence). The V end was cut by 3 bases, the J end by 0 bases, with 3 bases between. The CDR3, as DNA: TGCGCCAGCAGTGAACATAGCAATCAGCCCCAGCATTTT. This sequence encodes CASSEHSNQPQHF.

In this sample, this clone turned up a few times. The chain employs TRBV7-9 and TRBJ2-7, with 7 bases aligning to TRBD1. Germline V gene sequence: CDR1 SEHNR, CDR2 FQNEAQ (reference sequence). V was clipped by 5 bases and J by 6 bases; unmatched bases: 1. The CDR3 contains 11 residues. CDR3 residues: CASSRQGEQYF. DNA of the CDR3: TGTGCCAGCAGCCGACAGGGCGAGCAGTACTTC. The full variable domain, with the rest looked up from reference TRBV7-9 and TRBJ2-7, is DTGVSQNPRHKITKRGQNVTFRCDPISEHNRLYWYRQTLGQGPEFLTYFQNEAQLEKSRLLSDRFSAERPKGSFSTLEIQRTEQGDSAMYLCASSRQGEQYFGPGTRLTVT.

The chain links TRBV27 to TRBJ2-7; unclear D gene. V lost 2 bases to trimming and J lost 6 bases, with 2 bases between them. Germline V gene data show CDR1 as MNHEY and CDR2 as SMNVEV (reference sequence). CDR3 length: 10 residues. CDR3 nucleotide sequence: TGTGCCAGCAGTTTACTCGAGCAGTACTTC. Protein sequence: CASSLLEQYF.

This chain uses TRBV6-5 with TRBJ2-7; D may be TRBD2 (5 bases). The ends were cut back, 7 bases at V and 4 bases at J, with 17 bases in the middle. The CDR3 totals 14 residues. The germline gives CDR1 MNHEY, CDR2 SVGAGI. The CDR3 sequence is CASMEQEVTYEQYF. In DNA, the CDR3 is TGTGCCAGCATGGAGCAGGAGGTTACGTACGAGCAGTACTTC.

V and J are TRBV6-4 and TRBJ1-2, with no clear D. The V gene lost 0 bases and the J gene lost 7 bases, with 9 bases spanning the gap. Germline CDR1 MRHNA, CDR2 SNTAGT. The CDR3 length is 13 residues. The CDR3 DNA sequence: TGTGCCAGCAGTGACTCGTCCGGGGTTGGCTACACCTTC. It encodes CASSDSSGVGYTF.

The chain uses TRBV2 and TRBJ2-1; possibly TRBD2 for D (6 bases). The CDR3 runs 14 residues. Trimming cost V 5 bases and J 4 bases, with 12 bases left between them. From germline, CDR1 is SNHLY and CDR2 FYNNEI. The CDR3 protein is CASSSGTVYNEQFF. In DNA form, the CDR3 reads TGTGCCAGCAGTTCCGGGACTGTGTACAATGAGCAGTTCTTC.

Of note for this clone: Different DNA sequences within this sample yield the same CDR3. V usage is TRBV30 and J usage is TRBJ1-1, with D tentatively TRBD1 (5 bases). The length of the CDR3 is 13 residues. V gave up 5 bases and J gave up 1 base, with 11 bases separating them. From germline, CDR1 is GTSNPN and CDR2 SVGIG (reference sequence). The CDR3 reads CAWGNQGNTEAFF. CDR3 DNA: TGTGCCTGGGGCAACCAGGGGAACACTGAAGCTTTCTTT.

V usage is TRBV2 and J usage is TRBJ1-5; a possible D gene is TRBD1 (5 bases). This CDR3 contains 17 residues. Between the trimmed V and J ends, which lost 4 bases and 3 bases, there was a span of 19 bases. Germline V gives CDR1 SNHLY, CDR2 FYNNEI. The CDR3 DNA sequence: TGTGCCAGCAGTGGCGATCTGGGGGTGTCCAACAATCAGCCCCAGCATTTT. Its protein is CASSGDLGVSNNQPQHF.

The chain links TRBV29-1 to TRBJ2-1, with TRBD1 matching 9 bases. The CDR3 spans 15 residues. The germline V gene has CDR1 SQVTM and CDR2 ANQGSEA. V gave up 1 base and J gave up 8 bases; unmatched junction bases: 9. As DNA, the CDR3 is TGCAGCGTTGAAGCCCGGGACAGGGTTTTGGATGAGCAGTTCTTC. The encoded protein is CSVEARDRVLDEQFF.

This chain uses TRBV19 with TRBJ1-5, with a tentative D call TRBD1 (5 bases). CDR1 is LNHDA and CDR2 is SQIVND in the germline V gene (reference sequence). The V gene lost 4 bases and the J gene lost 3 bases, with 10 bases spanning the gap. This CDR3 spans 14 amino acids. The CDR3 DNA reads TGTGCCAGTAGTAGCGGGACCCTCAATCAGCCCCAGCATTTT. Amino acid sequence: CASSSGTLNQPQHF. Full variable domain (missing parts from reference TRBV19 and TRBJ1-5): DGGITQSPKYLFRKEGQNVTLSCEQNLNHDAMYWYRQDPGQGLRLIYYSQIVNDFQKGDIAEGYSVSREKKESFPLTVTSAQKNPTAFYLCASSSGTLNQPQHFGDGTRLSIL.

About this clone itself: The identical CDR3 is also encoded by other nucleotide sequences in the sample. The chain combines TRBV15 with TRBJ1-4; a possible D gene is TRBD1 (6 bases). V gave up 0 bases and J gave up 7 bases, with 9 bases separating them. Germline V lookup: CDR1 LNHNV, CDR2 YYDKDF (reference sequence). The CDR3 consists of 14 residues. CDR3 DNA sequence: TGTGCCACCAGCAGAGACAGGGGTGGTGAAAAACTGTTTTTT. Translated: CATSRDRGGEKLFF.

The chain carries TRBV6-5 and TRBJ1-2; 8 bases agree with TRBD1. Germline CDR1 and CDR2: MNHEY and SVGAGI. V dropped 6 bases and J dropped 3; count of bases not matched to a gene: 6. The CDR3 sequence is 14 residues long. CDR3 in DNA: TGTGCCAGCAGCTCGGACAGGGCTGACTATGGCTACACCTTC. This translates into CASSSDRADYGYTF.

The J gene is TRBJ2-1, the V gene TRBV5-1; the match to TRBD2 covers 9 bases. Germline loops: CDR1 SGHRS, CDR2 YFSETQ. The CDR3 covers 15 residues. Trimming removed 1 base from V and 6 bases from J; junction bases left unmatched: 5. The CDR3 loop is CASSLLAGDPNEQFF. The CDR3, as DNA: TGCGCCAGCAGCTTGTTAGCGGGGGACCCCAATGAGCAGTTCTTC.